The clone carrying this TCR beta chain was counted ten times or more. Its antigen is undetermined. This record belongs to a study of tumor and adjacent non-tumor tissue in lung cancer. Findings and limits, study-wide: TCR diversity was significantly greater in tumor than normal lung tissue.

Germline CDR1 is SGHAT and CDR2 is FQNNGV. V was pared by 1 base and J by 4 bases, with 2 bases between. CDR3 length equals 13 residues. The library came from three nested PCR rounds adapted from ARM-PCR protocols. MiXCR, run by TCRdb on the multiplex PCR reads, gives a single entry per CDR3 protein. The data contain roughly 75,000 distinct CDR3 sequences, about two thirds of them seen just once; the ten biggest clones take up roughly 25%. No cell sorting was done before RNA was extracted from the tissue. This non-tumor lung sample came from over 3 cm beyond the tumor edge. The clonotype comes from a woman aged 45-59 years with non-small cell lung cancer. The rearrangement links TRBV11-2 to TRBJ2-6; D is unclear. Source material: distant non-tumor lung tissue. The CDR3 sequence: CASSLGGANVLTF. The CDR3 DNA reads TGTGCCAGCAGCTTAGGCGGGGCCAACGTCCTGACTTTC.